The clone carrying this T cell receptor beta chain has a handful of counts. Its antigen remains unidentified. The data stem from a study of a mutant IDH1 vaccine in newly diagnosed glioma. The CDR3 extends over 15 amino acids. Germline V gives CDR1 SGHRS, CDR2 YFSETQ. V shed 1 base and J 5 bases; nucleotides not matched to a gene: 6. Time point noted: week 23, last vaccination. In the vaccine, a single dose held 300 ug of the mutant IDH1 20-mer peptide, along with topical imiquimod. Using immunoSEQ multiplex PCR, the repertoire was profiled, and TCRdb retains in-frame clones only, with some absent. The sample has 77,000 or so clones; 75% to 90% are singletons.

The TCR comes from a woman between 50 and 59 years old with glioma. This chain links TRBV5-1 with TRBJ1-2; the match to TRBD1 covers 9 bases. Source: PBMCs, taken from a glioma patient whose treatment included an IDH1 peptide vaccine. The CDR3 DNA reads as TGCGCCAGCAGCTTGACAGGGGGCGCGCAGTATGGCTACACCTTC. Protein sequence: CASSLTGGAQYGYTF.